These 7 T cell receptor beta chains originate from one sample sequenced in a study of blood T cell repertoires in COVID-19. Method: immunoSEQ multiplex PCR; TCRdb's copy keeps in-frame clones and lacks some. The table has about 160,000 clones, approximately 80% seen once. Material for sequencing was peripheral blood. The origin of the receptors is an elderly woman with acute or convalescent COVID-19.

This chain links TRBV19 with TRBJ2-7; 7 positions agree with TRBD2. The V gene end was trimmed by 2 bases and the J gene end by 2 bases; junction bases not matched to a gene: 18. Germline V lookup: CDR1 LNHDA, CDR2 SQIVND (reference sequence). This CDR3 contains 19 residues. For the CDR3, the DNA is TGTGCCAGTAGTATAATGGGTCTAGCGGACGAGAAGGCGACCTACGAGCAGTACTTC. It codes for CASSIMGLADEKATYEQYF.

Concerning this clone: The junction and the germline gene differ at one end; a read error may be behind it. This sequence joins TRBV6-5 and TRBJ1-2, with D tentatively TRBD1 (6 bases). The CDR3 runs to 14 residues. From germline, CDR1 is MNHEY and CDR2 SVGAGI. CDR3 protein: CASNSDPGDYGYTF. The CDR3 DNA reads as TGTGCCAGCAACTCGGACCCAGGGGACTACGGCTACACCTTC.

The CDR3 here is CASSLAGTMNTEAFF. CDR3 nucleotide sequence: TGTGCCAGCAGCTTAGCGGGTACGATGAACACTGAAGCTTTCTTT. The chain combines TRBV11-3 with TRBJ1-1; D gene ambiguous. There are 15 residues in the CDR3. Trimming stripped 1 base from V and 0 bases from J, with 9 bases between. Germline values: CDR1 SGHNT, CDR2 YENEEA. The whole variable domain, filled in from reference TRBV11-3 and TRBJ1-1, reads EAGVVQSPRYKIIEKKQPVAFWCNPISGHNTLYWYLQNLGQGPELLIRYENEEAVDDSQLPKDRFSAERLKGVDSTLKIQPAELGDSAVYLCASSLAGTMNTEAFFGQGTRLTVV.

The rearrangement links TRBV7-8 to TRBJ1-1; weak D call: TRBD1 (5 bases). Deletions cut 1 base from V and 4 bases from J, with 7 bases between. The length of the CDR3 is 13 residues. The germline V gene has CDR1 SGHVS and CDR2 FQNEAQ. The CDR3 DNA sequence: TGTGCCAGCAGCTTAGAAAGGGGCACTGAAGCTTTCTTT. Its protein is CASSLERGTEAFF.

The chain uses TRBV5-6 and TRBJ1-1; D uncertain. The CDR3 covers 17 residues. Trimming removed 3 bases from V and 1 base from J, with 19 bases in between. The V gene's germline CDR1 is SGHDT and CDR2 YYEEEE. The CDR3 coding sequence is TGTGCCAGCAGCTGGAGGGTTGGCATCATAAGGAACACTGAAGCTTTCTTT. Translating gives CASSWRVGIIRNTEAFF.

The chain carries TRBV7-9 and TRBJ2-3, with a tentative D call TRBD2 (6 bases). V was trimmed by 5 bases and J by 4 bases, leaving 16 bases between them. This CDR3 region has 15 residues. Per germline, CDR1 SEHNR and CDR2 FQNEAQ (reference sequence). The CDR3 is CASSLKRDSADTQYF. The DNA of the CDR3 is TGTGCCAGCAGCCTAAAAAGGGACTCTGCAGATACGCAGTATTTT.

J is TRBJ1-1 and V is TRBV5-8; weak D call: TRBD1 (6 bases). V lost 2 bases and J lost 5, with 16 bases in between. The germline gives CDR1 SGHTS, CDR2 YDEGEE. CDR3 length: 15 residues. CDR3 in DNA: TGTGCCAGCAGCTTAGACAGGTGGTCGGGGACTGAAGCTTTCTTT. Its translation: CASSLDRWSGTEAFF.